This T cell receptor beta chain was observed in a study of blood T cell repertoires in COVID-19. Study in general: Specimens from acute and convalescent COVID-19 originated in the United States, Italy and Spain. PBMCs, B-cell-depleted T cells, or T cells were the source of the cDNA or gDNA that made up the material.

Assay: immunoSEQ multiplex PCR; the TCRdb copy retains only in-frame clones and omits some. This sample has roughly 100,000 clones, with 88% found just once. The sequence was collected from a man aged 45-60 years with COVID-19, enrolled during active disease. Specimen: peripheral blood.

The DNA of the CDR3 is TGTGCCAGCAGTTCTAAGTATTCTGGAAACACCATATATTTT. It yields the protein CASSSKYSGNTIYF. V gene TRBV6-5 combines with J gene TRBJ1-3, with D unclear. Trimming cost V 4 bases and J 1 base, with 8 bases left between them. Germline loops: CDR1 MNHEY, CDR2 SVGAGI. The CDR3 contains 14 residues.